A single sample is the source of the 25 T cell receptor beta chains below, sequenced in a study of CD8+ T cells in alopecia areata. In each case, RNA was isolated and then reverse transcribed into cDNA as the sequencing template. This table comes from immunoSEQ multiplex PCR, and its TCRdb copy is limited to in-frame clones, with some not included. The sample holds roughly 250,000 clones, about three fifths seen once. Stated treatment: oral pan-JAK inhibitor, 5-10 mg twice daily. This specimen consisted of CD4+ T cells sorted from blood, obtained between weeks 51 and 54, from a patient treated with tofacitinib. These receptors were taken from a human donor with alopecia areata.

CDR3 loop: CASSYDRAYEQYF. CDR3 in DNA: TGTGCCAGCAGTTACGACAGGGCCTACGAGCAGTACTTC. The rearrangement joins TRBV6-5 to TRBJ2-7; 7 bases are shared with TRBD1. The CDR3 runs 13 residues. CDR1 and CDR2 (germline): MNHEY, SVGAGI. The ends lost 2 bases at V and 2 bases at J; junction bases unmatched: 0.

This clone was detected a few times. The V gene is TRBV29-1, the J gene TRBJ1-2; D perhaps matches TRBD1 (5 bases). Germline V CDR1 and CDR2: SQVTM, ANQGSEA. V shed 6 bases and J shed 5 bases, with 19 bases lying between them. This CDR3 has 14 residues. The CDR3 region is CSVSDLGQEYGYTF. Written as DNA, the CDR3 is TGCAGCGTCTCAGACTTAGGACAAGAGTATGGCTACACCTTC.

The chain joins TRBV7-9 to TRBJ2-1; 8 bases align to TRBD1. The CDR3 runs to 15 residues. CDR1 SEHNR and CDR2 FQNEAQ come from the germline V gene (reference sequence). V dropped 5 bases and J dropped 7; count of bases not matched to a gene: 10. CDR3 DNA sequence: TGTGCCAGCAGCGCCCGCAAACAGGGGGGAAATGAGCAGTTCTTC. Its protein product is CASSARKQGGNEQFF.

V usage is TRBV13 and J usage is TRBJ2-3; a possible D gene is TRBD1 (5 bases). The CDR3 is 18 residues long. The V gene's germline CDR1 is PRHDT and CDR2 FYEKMQ (reference sequence). Trimming cost V 3 bases and J 2 bases, with 21 bases left between them. The DNA of the CDR3 is TGTGCCAGCAGCTTGCGTTTTGGGGCGTACAATACCACAGATACGCAGTATTTT. This translates into CASSLRFGAYNTTDTQYF. The whole variable domain, filled in from reference TRBV13 and TRBJ2-3, reads AAGVIQSPRHLIKEKRETATLKCYPIPRHDTVYWYQQGPGQDPQFLISFYEKMQSDKGSIPDRFSAQQFSDYHSELNMSSLELGDSALYFCASSLRFGAYNTTDTQYFGPGTRLTVL.

The chain employs TRBV30 and TRBJ1-2; D not certain. Germline CDR1 reads GTSNPN; CDR2 reads SVGIG (reference sequence). The length of the CDR3 is 13 residues. The germline V and J ends were trimmed by 2 bases and 0 bases, with 7 bases remaining between them. CDR3 DNA: TGTGCCTGGAGTCCCACCCCTAACTATGGCTACACCTTC. It translates to CAWSPTPNYGYTF.

The gene calls are TRBV12-5 and TRBJ2-7, with 9 bases lining up with TRBD1. Germline values: CDR1 LGHNT, CDR2 FRNRAP. This CDR3 region has 11 residues. V was clipped by 6 bases and J by 12 bases; unmatched bases: 6. The CDR3 DNA is TGTGCTAGTGGCCCAAGGGACAGGGTGTACTTC. Translated: CASGPRDRVYF.

The V call is TRBV15, the J call TRBJ2-7; unclear D gene. V lost 4 bases and J lost 0, with 7 bases in between. Germline lookup yields CDR1 LNHNV and CDR2 YYDKDF (reference sequence). The CDR3 covers 13 residues. CDR3 amino acids: CATSKQLSYEQYF. In DNA, the CDR3 is TGTGCCACCAGCAAGCAGCTCTCCTACGAGCAGTACTTC.

The gene calls are TRBV7-9 and TRBJ1-2, with D possibly matching TRBD1 (5 bases). The CDR3 sequence is 13 residues long. The germline V gene encodes CDR1 SEHNR and CDR2 FQNEAQ (reference sequence). The V end lost 1 base, the J end lost 6 bases, and 9 bases lay between the germline ends. CDR3 amino acids: CASSLVQGDGYTF. CDR3 nucleotide sequence: TGTGCCAGCAGCTTAGTCCAGGGCGATGGCTACACCTTC.

The rearrangement joins TRBV30 to TRBJ1-6; D is possibly TRBD1 (6 bases). The V and J ends lost 1 base and 0 bases respectively, with 13 bases between them. CDR3 size: 17 residues. Per germline, CDR1 GTSNPN and CDR2 SVGIG (reference sequence). As DNA, the CDR3 is TGTGCCTGGAGTGATTACAGGGATAGCTCCTATAATTCACCCCTCCACTTT. It specifies CAWSDYRDSSYNSPLHF.

The rearrangement links TRBV4-2 to TRBJ2-1; 8 bases are shared with TRBD2. The CDR3 is 16 residues long. CDR1 LGHNA and CDR2 YNFKEQ come from the germline V gene. The trim removed 2 bases at V and 7 bases at J, leaving 10 bases unmatched. The CDR3: CASSQPRGGSGNEQFF. CDR3 in DNA: TGTGCCAGCAGCCAACCCCGGGGGGGCTCCGGGAATGAGCAGTTCTTC.

This clone was observed a handful of times. The CDR3 nucleotides read TGTGCCAGCAGCTGGACAGGGAATTCACCCCTCCACTTT. Its translation is CASSWTGNSPLHF. The chain has TRBV6-5 and TRBJ1-6; 8 nucleotides align to TRBD1. Germline-derived CDR1 and CDR2 are MNHEY and SVGAGI. This CDR3 has 13 amino acids. After removal of 6 bases from V and 7 bases from J, the junction contained 2 bases not matched to a gene.

The gene calls are TRBV5-4 and TRBJ2-3; 10 nucleotides match TRBD1. Losses at the gene ends were 4 bases for V and 9 bases for J; bases not matched to a gene: 5. The CDR3 length is 13 residues. The germline V gene has CDR1 SGHNT and CDR2 YYREEE (reference sequence). CDR3 sequence reads: CASSLGQGTTQYF. CDR3 coding DNA: TGTGCCAGCAGCCTGGGACAGGGGACCACGCAGTATTTT.

The chain joins TRBV6-5 to TRBJ1-1; D uncertain. CDR1 is MNHEY and CDR2 is SVGAGI in the germline V gene. V lost 4 bases, J lost 1 base, and 7 bases lay in between. CDR3 length equals 13 residues. The CDR3 DNA is TGTGCCAGCAGTTGGCACGGGAACACTGAAGCTTTCTTT. It yields the protein CASSWHGNTEAFF.

This clone was observed a few times. The rearrangement uses TRBV4-2 and TRBJ1-2; D is unclear. The V and J ends lost 5 bases and 1 base respectively, with 11 bases between them. The CDR3 loop spans 14 amino acids. Germline V gene sequence: CDR1 LGHNA, CDR2 YNFKEQ. CDR3: CASSVLDGNYGYTF. CDR3 bases: TGTGCCAGCAGCGTTCTGGACGGTAACTATGGCTACACCTTC.

This clone was observed a handful of times. The chain recombines TRBV18 with TRBJ2-7; 9 bases agree with TRBD2. V was pared by 3 bases and J by 0 bases, with 12 bases of the junction left unmatched. There are 18 residues in the CDR3. The germline gives CDR1 KGHSH, CDR2 LQKENI. The CDR3 nucleotides are TGTGCCAGCTCACCCTACCCTGCGGGAGGGCAGAGCTCCTACGAGCAGTACTTC. It yields the protein CASSPYPAGGQSSYEQYF.

The chain combines TRBV2 with TRBJ2-7; D not certain. CDR1 is SNHLY, CDR2 FYNNEI, per germline. V was clipped by 11 bases and J by 2 bases, with 19 bases between them. The CDR3 sequence is 14 residues long. The CDR3 bases are TGTGCCTCCTCTAGGCAGCCGCTCGCCTACGAGCAGTACTTC. This translates into CASSRQPLAYEQYF. Drawing the rest from reference TRBV2 and TRBJ2-7, the complete variable domain is EPEVTQTPSHQVTQMGQEVILRCVPISNHLYFYWYRQILGQKVEFLVSFYNNEISEKSEIFDDQFSVERPDGSNFTLKIRSTKLEDSAMYFCASSRQPLAYEQYFGPGTRLTVT.

On this clone: At one of its ends the junction is not consistent with the germline gene, which may arise from a read error. The chain carries TRBV23-1 and TRBJ2-7, with D tentatively TRBD1 (6 bases). TRBV23-1 is an open reading frame whose function is uncertain. The CDR3 spans 13 residues. The CDR3 DNA is TGCGCCAGCAGTCAATCGTCGGACAGCCGTCAGAACTTC. Its protein product is CASSQSSDSRQNF.

The chain couples TRBV27 to TRBJ1-5; D gene ambiguous. V was trimmed by 6 bases and J by 5 bases, leaving 8 bases between them. In germline, CDR1 is MNHEY, CDR2 SMNVEV (reference sequence). The CDR3 totals 12 residues. CDR3: CASSPRDQPQHF. In DNA, the CDR3 is TGTGCCAGCAGCCCAAGAGATCAGCCCCAGCATTTT.

This chain uses TRBV6-5 with TRBJ1-6, with TRBD1 as a possible D gene (5 bases). The CDR3 covers 14 residues. With 7 bases removed from V and 10 bases from J, the gap between germline ends came to 17 bases. Germline V lookup: CDR1 MNHEY, CDR2 SVGAGI. The CDR3 sequence is CASTSGGGTSPLHF. CDR3 DNA: TGTGCCAGCACCTCTGGAGGAGGGACGTCACCCCTCCACTTT.

This clone has only a few counts. The chain employs TRBV6-6 and TRBJ1-1, with a tentative D call TRBD1 (5 bases). Germline V CDR1 and CDR2: MNHNY, SVGAGI (reference sequence). The CDR3 is 14 amino acids. V dropped 1 base and J dropped 1 base, with 7 bases sitting between them. The CDR3 spells CASSYYGGNTEAFF. For the CDR3, the DNA is TGTGCCAGCAGTTACTATGGGGGGAACACTGAAGCTTTCTTT.

J is TRBJ1-2 and V is TRBV18; D is possibly TRBD1 (5 bases). CDR1 KGHSH and CDR2 LQKENI come from the germline V gene. The CDR3 is made up of 13 amino acids. Trimming shortened V by 5 bases and J by 4 bases, and 11 bases separated the two germline ends. The CDR3 nucleotides read TGTGCCAGCTCATCGGGAAGGGGCTATGGCTACACCTTC. It yields the protein CASSSGRGYGYTF.

This chain links TRBV5-1 with TRBJ1-4; no clear D gene. V shed 0 bases and J shed 1 base, with 10 bases lying between them. The CDR3 extends over 16 amino acids. Germline V CDR1 and CDR2: SGHRS, YFSETQ. The CDR3 reads CASSLGAAITNEKLFF. The CDR3 DNA reads as TGCGCCAGCAGCTTGGGGGCGGCCATAACTAATGAAAAACTGTTTTTT.

The V and J genes are TRBV4-3 and TRBJ2-7, with 8 positions matching TRBD1. Germline assignment: CDR1 LGHNA and CDR2 YSLEER. This CDR3 has 16 residues. Trimming took 5 bases from V and 3 from J; bases not matched to a gene: 12. The CDR3 sequence: CASSKGKDREYYEQYF. The CDR3 nucleotides are TGCGCCAGCAGCAAGGGGAAGGACAGGGAATACTACGAGCAGTACTTC.

In its sample, this clone was seen once. CDR3 region: CASSEVTGGGYTF. CDR3 bases: TGTGCCAGCAGTGAAGTGACAGGGGGTGGCTACACCTTC. The chain couples TRBV25-1 to TRBJ1-2, with 9 positions matching TRBD1. The CDR3 is 13 residues long. Germline assignment: CDR1 MGHDK and CDR2 SYGVNS. The junction had 2 bases not matched to a gene; V was cut back by 2 bases and J by 7 bases.

The rearrangement links TRBV4-1 to TRBJ1-1; perhaps TRBD1 as D (5 bases). The ends were cut back, 1 base at V and 0 bases at J, with 6 bases in the middle. This CDR3 has 14 amino acids. Germline CDR1 MGHRA, CDR2 YSYEKL. The CDR3 here is CASSQAGLNTEAFF. CDR3 DNA sequence: TGCGCCAGCAGCCAAGCAGGGCTGAACACTGAAGCTTTCTTT.